These 32 T cell receptor beta chains were sequenced from one sample in a study of cytomegalovirus exposure and HLA in healthy donors. Vbeta (60) and Jbeta (13) primers were used in the PCR. Profiled with immunoSEQ multiplex PCR; TCRdb holds only in-frame clones, not every one. The sample gives about 88,000 clones, just under 70% of which show up once; approximately 2.7% is in the top ten. The sequencing sample was made of PBMCs. The source is a man aged 50 or older in good health and CMV-seronegative.

The rearrangement joins TRBV7-9 to TRBJ2-3, with 7 bases matching TRBD1. In germline, CDR1 is SEHNR, CDR2 FQNEAQ (reference sequence). V trimming: 1 base; J trimming: 9 bases; junction bases outside the gene matches: 1. The CDR3 spans 12 residues. The CDR3 here is CASSLGTGTQYF. DNA for the CDR3: TGTGCCAGCAGCTTAGGGACAGGCACGCAGTATTTT.

The rearrangement uses TRBV4-2 and TRBJ2-7; D might be TRBD2 (6 bases). Per germline, CDR1 LGHNA and CDR2 YNFKEQ. This CDR3 is built from 15 residues. Trimming pared 1 base from V and 3 bases from J, leaving 13 bases between. The CDR3 spells CASSQVGRGGYEQYF. In nucleotides, the CDR3 is TGTGCCAGCAGCCAAGTTGGAAGGGGAGGCTACGAGCAGTACTTC.

The V gene is TRBV4-3, the J gene TRBJ1-4, with D uncertain. CDR3 length equals 13 residues. Germline values: CDR1 LGHNA, CDR2 YSLEER. Trimming cost V 6 bases and J 5 bases, with 10 bases left between them. The CDR3 DNA reads TGCGCCAGCAGGTGGTTGGAGAATGAAAAACTGTTTTTT. Translated: CASRWLENEKLFF.

The chain is built from TRBV11-2 and TRBJ1-2, with D uncertain. This CDR3 is built from 15 residues. Trimming removed 0 bases at V and 4 bases at J, with 12 bases between. In germline, CDR1 is SGHAT, CDR2 FQNNGV. CDR3 loop: CASSLDRPAGYGYTF. The CDR3 DNA is TGTGCCAGCAGCTTAGACAGGCCGGCCGGCTATGGCTACACCTTC. The full variable domain, with the rest looked up from reference TRBV11-2 and TRBJ1-2, is EAGVAQSPRYKIIEKRQSVAFWCNPISGHATLYWYQQILGQGPKLLIQFQNNGVVDDSQLPKDRFSAERLKGVDSTLKIQPAKLEDSAVYLCASSLDRPAGYGYTFGSGTRLTVV.

This chain joins TRBV4-3 and TRBJ2-4; tentative D call: TRBD2 (6 bases). Trimming pared 2 bases from V and 1 base from J, leaving 18 bases between. This CDR3 is built from 18 residues. In germline, CDR1 is LGHNA, CDR2 YSLEER. CDR3 sequence reads: CASSQPGTGGGAKNIQYF. DNA of the CDR3: TGCGCCAGCAGCCAACCTGGGACCGGGGGAGGTGCCAAAAACATTCAGTACTTC.

This clone has just a few counts. J is TRBJ1-3 and V is TRBV19; 7 nucleotides agree with TRBD1. CDR3 size: 16 residues. Germline loops: CDR1 LNHDA, CDR2 SQIVND (reference sequence). The trim removed 2 bases at V and 8 bases at J, leaving 12 bases unmatched. As DNA, the CDR3 is TGTGCCAGTAGTATAAGGCAGGGGGTCCCAGGTGACACCATATATTTT. This codes for CASSIRQGVPGDTIYF.

This sequence joins TRBV15 and TRBJ1-5, with 8 bases fitting TRBD1. The germline CDR1 and CDR2 sequences are LNHNV and YYDKDF (reference sequence). The CDR3 totals 14 residues. The V segment lost 4 bases and the J segment 7 bases; nucleotides outside the gene matches: 6. CDR3 coding DNA: TGTGCCACCAGCAACGCACAGGGGGTCCAGCCCCAGCATTTT. Translated: CATSNAQGVQPQHF. Using reference TRBV15 and TRBJ1-5 for the parts outside the CDR3, the full variable domain is DAMVIQNPRYQVTQFGKPVTLSCSQTLNHNVMYWYQQKSSQAPKLLFHYYDKDFNNEADTPDNFQSRRPNTSFCFLDIRSPGLGDTAMYLCATSNAQGVQPQHFGDGTRLSIL.

This clone appeared a single time. The chain couples TRBV28 to TRBJ2-7; the match to TRBD1 covers 9 bases. Germline V gene lookup returns CDR1 MDHEN and CDR2 SYDVKM. The ends lost 7 bases at V and 6 bases at J; junction bases unmatched: 7. This CDR3 comprises 13 residues. CDR3 residues: CASKDRGATEQYF. The CDR3 DNA is TGTGCCAGCAAGGACAGGGGAGCTACCGAGCAGTACTTC. The whole variable domain, filled in from reference TRBV28 and TRBJ2-7, reads DVKVTQSSRYLVKRTGEKVFLECVQDMDHENMFWYRQDPGLGLRLIYFSYDVKMKEKGDIPEGYSVSREKKERFSLILESASTNQTSMYLCASKDRGATEQYFGPGTRLTVT.

V gene TRBV11-2 combines with J gene TRBJ1-4; D is unclear. CDR3 size: 16 residues. The V end lost 5 bases, the J end lost 7 bases, and 20 bases lay between the germline ends. Germline CDR1 reads SGHAT; CDR2 reads FQNNGV. CDR3 nucleotide sequence: TGTGCCAGCAGCCGTGTCTCGGGCTTCAGCGGTGAAAAACTGTTTTTT. It specifies CASSRVSGFSGEKLFF.

This chain joins TRBV18 and TRBJ1-3; D remains ambiguous. Per germline, CDR1 KGHSH and CDR2 LQKENI. Trimming stripped 2 bases from V and 4 bases from J, with 6 bases between. The CDR3 extends over 13 amino acids. The CDR3 sequence: CASSPSVGNTIYF. CDR3 bases: TGTGCCAGCTCACCATCAGTGGGAAACACCATATATTTT.

The rearrangement uses TRBV19 and TRBJ1-5, with 12 bases lining up with TRBD1. CDR1 LNHDA and CDR2 SQIVND come from the germline V gene (reference sequence). This CDR3 comprises 17 residues. Trimming took 6 bases from V and 3 from J; bases not matched to a gene: 9. The CDR3 region is CASRPTGTGGPNQPQHF. The DNA for the CDR3 is TGTGCCAGTAGACCCACCGGGACAGGGGGCCCCAATCAGCCCCAGCATTTT.

This clone was seen a handful of times. Germline and junction disagree at one end, which may indicate a read error. This sequence joins TRBV5-1 and TRBJ2-7, with D perhaps matching TRBD1 (6 bases). The CDR3 has 16 residues. The germline V gene has CDR1 SGHRS and CDR2 YFSETQ. CDR3 nucleotides: TGCGCCAGCAGCTTGTTCTCCCAGGGGTCCTCCCACGAGCAGTACTTC. This gives the protein CASSLFSQGSSHEQYF.

The V and J genes are TRBV4-2 and TRBJ2-7; 9 bases agree with TRBD1. CDR1 and CDR2 (germline): LGHNA, YNFKEQ. The CDR3 covers 17 residues. With 2 bases clipped from V and 1 base from J, the junction kept 9 bases outside the gene matches. The CDR3 reads CASSQRTGERFSYEQYF. Written as DNA, the CDR3 is TGTGCCAGCAGCCAAAGGACAGGGGAGAGATTTTCCTACGAGCAGTACTTC.

The chain couples TRBV14 to TRBJ2-7; D is unclear. The germline V and J ends were trimmed by 5 bases and 2 bases, with 10 bases remaining between them. CDR1 and CDR2 from the germline V gene are SGHDN and FVKESK. This CDR3 has 13 amino acids. This CDR3 is CASSVRVPYEQYF. The CDR3 coding sequence is TGTGCCAGCAGCGTCCGGGTCCCCTACGAGCAGTACTTC.

The V call is TRBV7-2, the J call TRBJ1-6, with D maybe TRBD1 (6 bases). In germline, CDR1 is SGHTA, CDR2 FQGNSA. V was trimmed by 5 bases and J by 2 bases, leaving 16 bases between them. This CDR3 has 17 amino acids. The CDR3 sequence: CASSLRSGAPYNSPLHF. DNA of the CDR3: TGTGCCAGCAGCCTAAGATCAGGGGCCCCCTATAATTCACCCCTCCACTTT.

This clone was recorded only once. Germline is not matched at one junction end, which may reflect a read error. The CDR3 DNA reads TGCGCCAGCAGTTTGGGGGGCGGCTACAATGAGCAGTTCTTC. It encodes CASSLGGGYNEQFF. The chain employs TRBV5-1 and TRBJ2-1; tentatively, D is TRBD1 or TRBD2 (6 bases each). Germline V gives CDR1 SGHRS, CDR2 YFSETQ. The CDR3 totals 14 residues. Full variable domain (missing parts from reference TRBV5-1 and TRBJ2-1): KAGVTQTPRYLIKTRGQQVTLSCSPISGHRSVSWYQQTPGQGLQFLFEYFSETQRNKGNFPGRFSGRQFSNSRSEMNVSTLELGDSALYLCASSLGGGYNEQFFGPGTRLTVL.

This clone was observed once. The gene calls are TRBV6-7 and TRBJ2-7; D is ambiguous. TRBV6-7 is recorded as an ORF, its role being uncertain. The CDR3 runs to 10 residues. V dropped 8 bases and J dropped 4 bases, with 6 bases sitting between them. CDR3 DNA: TGTGCCAGCCCTGCGTACGAGCAGTACTTC. Encoded protein: CASPAYEQYF.

About this clone: One junction end does not reproduce the germline sequence, and a read error may be involved. The CDR3 is CASSQDERPAPFF. The CDR3 nucleotides read TGTGCCAGCAGCCAAGATGAGAGGCCAGCGCCCTTCTTC. V and J are TRBV4-2 and TRBJ1-2, with D unresolved. Germline loops: CDR1 LGHNA, CDR2 YNFKEQ. The CDR3 extends over 13 amino acids.

The chain employs TRBV5-1 and TRBJ2-2, with 8 nucleotides matching TRBD2. CDR1 and CDR2 from the germline V gene are SGHRS and YFSETQ. This CDR3 contains 14 residues. With V trimmed by 6 bases and J by 4 bases, 5 bases remained unmatched. The CDR3 protein is CASKGLAGTGELFF. In nucleotides, the CDR3 is TGCGCCAGCAAGGGTCTAGCGGGCACCGGGGAGCTGTTTTTT.

This clone has only one observation. CDR3 region: CASSHVIAGEISGELFF. The CDR3 nucleotides read TGTGCCAGCAGCCACGTAATAGCGGGAGAAATCTCCGGGGAGCTGTTTTTT. V gene TRBV4-2 combines with J gene TRBJ2-2, with 9 nucleotides matching TRBD2. The CDR3 consists of 17 residues. Germline V gene data show CDR1 as LGHNA and CDR2 as YNFKEQ. V shed 3 bases and J 6 bases; nucleotides not matched to a gene: 11.

The count of this clone is one. The V gene is TRBV19, the J gene TRBJ2-2; no clear D. Germline V CDR1 and CDR2: LNHDA, SQIVND (reference sequence). V lost 5 bases and J 0 bases, leaving 10 bases between the germline ends. The CDR3 loop spans 15 amino acids. CDR3: CASSRRHPNTGELFF. The CDR3, as DNA: TGTGCCAGTAGTCGGCGACACCCGAACACCGGGGAGCTGTTTTTT. The full variable domain, its missing parts supplied by reference TRBV19 and TRBJ2-2, is DGGITQSPKYLFRKEGQNVTLSCEQNLNHDAMYWYRQDPGQGLRLIYYSQIVNDFQKGDIAEGYSVSREKKESFPLTVTSAQKNPTAFYLCASSRRHPNTGELFFGEGSRLTVL.

J is TRBJ2-7 and V is TRBV5-1, with 9 bases lining up with TRBD2. This CDR3 spans 16 amino acids. The trim removed 0 bases at V and 3 bases at J, leaving 7 bases unmatched. Germline V gene lookup returns CDR1 SGHRS and CDR2 YFSETQ. This chain's CDR3 is CASSLGRTSEDYEQYF. The CDR3 region has the DNA TGCGCCAGCAGCTTGGGGCGGACTAGCGAGGACTACGAGCAGTACTTC.

This chain uses TRBV6-1 with TRBJ2-7, with D possibly TRBD1 on 5 matching bases. The CDR3 sequence is 15 residues long. Per germline, CDR1 MNHNS and CDR2 SASEGT. V lost 1 base and J lost 2, with 12 bases in between. For the CDR3, the DNA is TGTGCCAGCAGTGAAGGGTCAGGGTTGACCTACGAGCAGTACTTC. It specifies CASSEGSGLTYEQYF.

This clone was recorded a few times. The chain employs TRBV30 and TRBJ2-3, with 7 bases lining up with TRBD1. Per the germline V gene, CDR1 is GTSNPN and CDR2 is SVGIG (reference sequence). This CDR3 is built from 11 residues. V dropped 4 bases and J dropped 13; count of bases not matched to a gene: 8. CDR3 DNA sequence: TGTGCCTGGAACCGAGGACAGGCGGAGTATTTT. It specifies CAWNRGQAEYF.

J is TRBJ2-1 and V is TRBV28, with D possibly being TRBD2 (5 bases). The ends were cut back, 6 bases at V and 6 bases at J, with 18 bases in the middle. The CDR3 covers 15 residues. Germline V CDR1 and CDR2: MDHEN, SYDVKM. DNA of the CDR3: TGTGCCAGCAGCCCTCCCACCGGGATGTTCAATGAGCAGTTCTTC. Its translation is CASSPPTGMFNEQFF. Based on the CDR3 plus reference TRBV28 and TRBJ2-1, the full variable domain is DVKVTQSSRYLVKRTGEKVFLECVQDMDHENMFWYRQDPGLGLRLIYFSYDVKMKEKGDIPEGYSVSREKKERFSLILESASTNQTSMYLCASSPPTGMFNEQFFGPGTRLTVL.

This clone was counted once. The J gene is TRBJ1-1, the V gene TRBV5-5; D gene unclear. This CDR3 region has 16 residues. Trimming removed 4 bases at V and 7 bases at J, with 23 bases between. Per the germline V gene, CDR1 is SGHKS and CDR2 is YYEKEE (reference sequence). For the CDR3, the DNA is TGTGCCAGCAGCCTATTTCTTTTCTTGGGCGAGCTTGAAGCTTTCTTT. Translating it yields CASSLFLFLGELEAFF.

As concerns this clone: The junction differs from germline at one of its ends, possibly a read error. V usage is TRBV5-1 and J usage is TRBJ1-4, with 8 bases lining up with TRBD1. The CDR3 runs 15 residues. CDR1 SGHRS and CDR2 YFSETQ come from the germline V gene. This chain's CDR3 is CASRPTGAGSEKPFF. CDR3 DNA: TGCGCCAGCAGACCGACAGGGGCGGGTAGCGAAAAACCGTTTTTT.

This rearrangement joins TRBV5-6 to TRBJ2-1, with TRBD1 identical over 8 bases. The CDR3 has 18 residues. Germline V gene lookup returns CDR1 SGHDT and CDR2 YYEEEE. Unmatched junction bases numbered 15, after V lost 7 bases and J lost 0 bases. The CDR3 here is CASQTGGLQVTSYNEQFF. The DNA of the CDR3 is TGTGCCAGCCAAACAGGGGGACTCCAAGTGACCTCCTACAATGAGCAGTTCTTC.

The genes are TRBV5-6 and TRBJ1-2; 10 nucleotides agree with TRBD1. The CDR3 is 16 amino acids. The germline CDR1 and CDR2 sequences are SGHDT and YYEEEE. The ends lost 0 bases at V and 4 bases at J; junction bases unmatched: 6. CDR3 sequence (DNA): TGTGCCAGCAGCTTGGGAGACAGGGGGCGGATCTATGGCTACACCTTC. The encoded protein is CASSLGDRGRIYGYTF.

The rearrangement links TRBV9 to TRBJ2-7; 11 bases agree with TRBD2. There are 15 residues in the CDR3. CDR1 is SGDLS, CDR2 YYNGEE, per germline. V dropped 0 bases and J dropped 9; count of bases not matched to a gene: 8. CDR3 residues: CASSVDGLAGGAQYF. In DNA, the CDR3 is TGTGCCAGCAGCGTAGACGGACTAGCGGGTGGTGCGCAGTACTTC.

This clone has a single count. The rearrangement links TRBV4-2 to TRBJ1-2, with TRBD1 as a possible D gene (6 bases). CDR1 and CDR2 from the germline V gene are LGHNA and YNFKEQ. V was shortened by 0 bases and J by 4 bases, with 12 bases between the two germline ends. The CDR3 spans 15 residues. The CDR3 is CASSQDRGGVYGYTF. CDR3 bases: TGTGCCAGCAGCCAAGATCGGGGGGGCGTCTATGGCTACACCTTC.

The V gene is TRBV19, the J gene TRBJ1-5; D might be TRBD1 (6 bases). Trimming removed 5 bases at V and 0 bases at J, with 14 bases between. The CDR3 is 16 amino acids. Germline V gives CDR1 LNHDA, CDR2 SQIVND (reference sequence). The CDR3 sequence is CASSFRTVYSNQPQHF. CDR3 sequence (DNA): TGTGCCAGTAGTTTTAGGACAGTTTATAGCAATCAGCCCCAGCATTTT.